The rows below give T cell receptor beta chains drawn from one sample of a study of Ad26.COV2.S vaccination and SARS-CoV-2 variants. Repertoires were generated with immunoSEQ multiplex PCR, while TCRdb's copy carries only in-frame clones and drops some. The sample holds around 300,000 clones; about 89% are singletons and the top ten take under 6%. The sequences come from peripheral blood, collected in a trial of Ad26.COV2.S vaccine versus placebo. These receptors were obtained from a person aged 18-65 years who received the Ad26.COV2.S COVID-19 vaccine or a placebo. CDR3s include the opening cysteine and the closing phenylalanine or tryptophan. Clone size is shown for a subset of rows, as once, few, many or a class of expanded clone.

TRBJ2-7,TRBV5-6,NA,CASSLTLGGTGNYEQYF
TRBJ2-1,TRBV10-1,NA,CASSRRGGSYNEQFF
TRBJ2-4,TRBV15,NA,CATSRDTDTKDIQYF
TRBJ2-3,TRBV7-3,NA,CASSLTGLAGEAQYF
TRBJ1-6,TRBV7-2,NA,CASSYANSPLHF
TRBJ2-5,TRBV2,NA,CASARQNQETQYF
TRBJ2-5,TRBV19,NA,CASSILFSYQETQYF
TRBJ1-5,TRBV6-2/TRBV6-3,NA,CASSYRRGNQPQHF
TRBJ2-5,TRBV18,once,CASSPGGLSRETQYF
TRBJ1-5,TRBV4-1,NA,CASSQDLGGRSQPQHF
TRBJ1-2,TRBV5-8,NA,CASSPTGFYGYTF
TRBJ2-7,TRBV5-4,once,CASSRQTSGDPEQYF
TRBJ1-5,TRBV18,NA,CASSPGQSNQPQHF
TRBJ2-7,TRBV2,few,CASSDVSGTGRKEQYF
TRBJ2-3,TRBV19,NA,CASISRGGSSTDTQYF
TRBJ2-5,TRBV2,NA,CASRENRVKETQYF
TRBJ1-1,TRBV14,NA,CASSLEPGQLIEAFF
TRBJ1-1,TRBV9,NA,CASSRRANTEAFF
TRBJ2-6,TRBV5-1,NA,CASSSEVLGANVLTF
TRBJ2-7,TRBV5-6,NA,CASSFGGPFSYEQYF
TRBJ1-1,TRBV5-1,NA,CASSSGPQNTEAFF
TRBJ2-1,TRBV6-5,NA,CTHGEFSEQFF
TRBJ1-1,TRBV27,NA,CASSLGRSGLGYTEAFF